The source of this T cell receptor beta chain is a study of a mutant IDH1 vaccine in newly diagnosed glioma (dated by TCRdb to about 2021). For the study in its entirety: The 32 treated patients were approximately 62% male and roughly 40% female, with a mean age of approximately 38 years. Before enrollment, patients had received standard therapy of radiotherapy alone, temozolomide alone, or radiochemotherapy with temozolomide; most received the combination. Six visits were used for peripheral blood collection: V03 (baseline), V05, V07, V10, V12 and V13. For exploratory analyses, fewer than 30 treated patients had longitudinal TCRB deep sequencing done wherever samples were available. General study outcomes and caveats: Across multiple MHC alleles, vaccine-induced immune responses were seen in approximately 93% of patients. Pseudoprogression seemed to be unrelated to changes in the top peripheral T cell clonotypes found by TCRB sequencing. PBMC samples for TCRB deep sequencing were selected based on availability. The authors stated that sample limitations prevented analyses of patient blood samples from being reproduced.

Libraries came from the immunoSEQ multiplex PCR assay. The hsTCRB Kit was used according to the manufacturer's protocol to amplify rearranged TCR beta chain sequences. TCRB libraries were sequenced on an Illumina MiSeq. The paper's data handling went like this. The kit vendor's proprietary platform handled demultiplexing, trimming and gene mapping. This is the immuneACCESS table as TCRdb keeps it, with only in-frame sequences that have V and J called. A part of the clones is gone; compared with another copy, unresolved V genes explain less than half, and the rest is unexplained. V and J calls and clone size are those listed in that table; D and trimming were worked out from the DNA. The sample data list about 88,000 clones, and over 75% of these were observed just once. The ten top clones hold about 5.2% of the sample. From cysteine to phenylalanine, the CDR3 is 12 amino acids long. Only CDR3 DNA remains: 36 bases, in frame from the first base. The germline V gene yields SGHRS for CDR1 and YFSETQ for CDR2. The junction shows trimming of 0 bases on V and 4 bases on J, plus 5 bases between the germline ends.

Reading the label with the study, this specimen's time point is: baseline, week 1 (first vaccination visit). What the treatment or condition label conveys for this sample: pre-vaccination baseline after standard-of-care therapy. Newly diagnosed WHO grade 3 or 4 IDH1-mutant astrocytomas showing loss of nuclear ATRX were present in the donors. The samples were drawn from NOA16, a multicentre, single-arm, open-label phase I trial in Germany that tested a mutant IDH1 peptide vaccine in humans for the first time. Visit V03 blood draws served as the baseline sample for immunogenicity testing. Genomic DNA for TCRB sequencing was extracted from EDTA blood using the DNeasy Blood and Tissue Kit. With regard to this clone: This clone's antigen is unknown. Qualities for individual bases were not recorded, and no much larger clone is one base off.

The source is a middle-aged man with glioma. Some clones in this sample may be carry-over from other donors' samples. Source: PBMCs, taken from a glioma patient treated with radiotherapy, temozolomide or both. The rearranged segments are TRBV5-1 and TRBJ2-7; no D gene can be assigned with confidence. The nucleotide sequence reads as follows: TGCGCCAGCAGCTTGGACGGATACGAGCAGTACTTC. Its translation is CASSLDGYEQYF.